This T cell receptor beta chain was observed in a study of blood T cells in healthy people across ages. Study information: About one barcoded beta molecule per two T cells came from capture by template switching.

From germline, CDR1 is SNHLY and CDR2 FYNNEI. The J segment lost 5 bases and the V segment lost 3 bases, leaving 6 bases of the junction unmatched. CDR3 length: 14 amino acids. The authors ran a second PCR of 7 to 11 cycles using a sample-barcoded 5' primer and a J-beta primer mix. TCRdb re-called the 5' RACE reads with MiXCR, one entry per CDR3 protein. Here the sample spans hundreds of thousands of distinct CDR3 sequences, approximately 35% being singletons. In regard to this clonotype: The antigen remains unidentified.

Findings and caveats of the study: There was no known CMV status for donors, so expanded clonotype changes were possibly confounded. Naive CD4+ cells and diversity were both higher in long-lived donors than in aged donors.

Samples each yielded at least 5.5 micrograms of total RNA. The source of this sequence is a man between 18 and 35 years old in good health. Sequencing was carried out using blood. The V and J genes are TRBV2 and TRBJ1-1; TRBD1 agrees at 7 bases. CDR3 region: CASSEGRGTTEAFF. In DNA, the CDR3 is TGTGCCAGCAGTGAGGGCAGGGGGACAACTGAAGCTTTCTTT.